This is a list of T cell receptor beta chains from one sample in a study of OX40 agonist ivuxolimab in advanced cancers. Data came from immunoSEQ multiplex PCR; TCRdb stores just in-frame clones and leaves some out. Found here are roughly 60,000 clones, about 86% of them singletons; the top ten hold around 3.6%. The sequenced sample was CD4+ or CD8+ T cells sorted from blood, obtained in a trial of the OX40 agonist ivuxolimab. The receptors shown here come from an adult with an advanced solid tumor such as melanoma, head and neck, liver or kidney cancer. Both conserved end residues are part of each CDR3. The D gene is left open where the match is weak. Only some rows state a clone size, as once, few, many or a class for expanded clones.

j_call	d_call	v_call	clone_size	cdr3_nt	cdr3_aa
TRBJ2-5	NA	TRBV19	NA	TGTGCCAGTAGTGCCGATACAAAGACCCAGTACTTC	CASSADTKTQYF
TRBJ2-7	NA	TRBV7-2	once	TGTGCCAGCAGCTGGGACTTCGAAAGAATTTTCTTC	CASSWDFERIFF
TRBJ2-2	NA	TRBV7-6	NA	TGTGCCAGCAGTTCTTCTCGCACCGGGGAGCTGTTTTTT	CASSSSRTGELFF
TRBJ2-6	NA	TRBV2	NA	TGTGCCAGCAAGATTGCCCACTCTGGGGCCAACGTCCTGACTTTC	CASKIAHSGANVLTF
TRBJ1-4	NA	TRBV2	once	TGCGCCAGCAGTCGAACCGGGACCGGGAATGAAAGACTGTTTTTT	CASSRTGTGNERLFF
TRBJ1-2	NA	TRBV6-5	NA	TGTGCCAGCAGTTACTCGAACAGGCGAAACTATGGCTACACCTTC	CASSYSNRRNYGYTF
TRBJ1-1	NA	TRBV18	NA	TGTGCCAGCTCACCATCGACGGAGATCCATACTGAAGCTTTCTTT	CASSPSTEIHTEAFF
TRBJ1-5	NA	TRBV7-3	NA	TGTGCCAGCAGCTTAACTCCCCATCAGCCCCAGCATTTT	CASSLTPHQPQHF
TRBJ2-2	NA	TRBV5-6	NA	TGTGCCAGCAGCCCGGGACAGAACACCGGGGAGCTGTTTTTT	CASSPGQNTGELFF
TRBJ2-7	NA	TRBV30	NA	TGTGCCTTAGGGGGTTACGAGCAGTACTTC	CALGGYEQYF
TRBJ1-2	TRBD1	TRBV7-2	once	TGTGCCAGCAGCCGGGACAGTGGGTATGGCTACACCTTC	CASSRDSGYGYTF
TRBJ1-1	TRBD1	TRBV5-1	once	TGCGCCAGCAGCCCTACAGGGGGTAAGGACACTGAAGCTTTCTTT	CASSPTGGKDTEAFF
TRBJ2-3	NA	TRBV9	NA	TGTGCCAGCAGCGTAGAAGGCCTTACGCAGTATTTT	CASSVEGLTQYF
TRBJ2-1	NA	TRBV30	NA	TGTGCCTGGGGCAGGGATTACAATGAGCAGTTCTTC	CAWGRDYNEQFF
TRBJ1-5	TRBD1	TRBV27	NA	TGTGCCAGCAGGAAGACAGGGTTCGGGCAGCCCCAGCATTTT	CASRKTGFGQPQHF
TRBJ2-7	TRBD1	TRBV4-2	NA	TGTGCCAGCAGCCAAGATGCTTGGACAGGGGTTTCGAGCGAGCAGTACTTC	CASSQDAWTGVSSEQYF
TRBJ1-3	TRBD1	TRBV28	NA	TGTGCCAGCAGTACACAGGGGGCGAAAGCGAGAAACACCATATATTTT	CASSTQGAKARNTIYF
TRBJ2-7	NA	TRBV5-1	once	TGCGCCAGCAGCTTTCCCGGGGGTACCTCCGAGCAGTACTTC	CASSFPGGTSEQYF
TRBJ1-1	NA	TRBV4-2	NA	TGTGCCAGCAGCCAGGTTACCAGGGGTATCGCTGAAGCTTTCTTT	CASSQVTRGIAEAFF
TRBJ2-5	TRBD2	TRBV6-6	NA	TGTGCCAGCCTAAAAGCGGGGGATAAGACCCAGTACTTC	CASLKAGDKTQYF
TRBJ1-1	NA	TRBV15	NA	TGTGCCACCAGCATTTATCAGGGGAGAGGAACTGAAGCTTTCTTT	CATSIYQGRGTEAFF
TRBJ1-2	TRBD1	TRBV6-6	NA	TGTGCCAGCAGTCGGGACAGGGACTATGGCTACACCTTC	CASSRDRDYGYTF
TRBJ2-7	TRBD1	TRBV6-1	NA	TGTGCCAGCAGTGAAGAGGGTGGACAGGCCTACGAGCAGTACTTC	CASSEEGGQAYEQYF
TRBJ1-6	NA	TRBV6-6	NA	TGTGCCAGCAGTAGAACGGGGTCTGATTCACCCCTCCACTTT	CASSRTGSDSPLHF
TRBJ1-2	NA	TRBV5-1	medium-sized	TGCGCCAGCAGCTTGCAGTCCCTCACGGGTGGCTACACCTTC	CASSLQSLTGGYTF
TRBJ1-5	NA	TRBV15	NA	TGTGCCACCAGCAGGGATCGAATACAGCCCCAGCATTTT	CATSRDRIQPQHF
TRBJ1-5	NA	TRBV2	NA	TGTGCCTCTCAAGGCCAAAGAAGCAATCAGCCCCAGCATTTT	CASQGQRSNQPQHF
TRBJ1-6	NA	TRBV11-3	once	TGTGCCAGCAGCACTGGGGAATCCTATAATTCACCCCTCCACTTT	CASSTGESYNSPLHF
TRBJ1-3	TRBD1	TRBV7-9	once	TGTGCCAGCCTGGAGCGACTAGACAGGGACAGTGGAAACACCATATATTTT	CASLERLDRDSGNTIYF
TRBJ1-4	NA	TRBV5-6	NA	TGTGCCAGCAGCTTTACAGGGAGGAGAAATGAAAAACTGTTTTTT	CASSFTGRRNEKLFF
TRBJ1-6	NA	TRBV2	NA	TGTGCCAGCAGTCCATCCGGGACCTACGATTCACCCCTCCACTTT	CASSPSGTYDSPLHF